This TCR beta chain was found in a study of blood T cell repertoires in COVID-19. Study-level background: From the United States, Italy and Spain came samples of acute and convalescent COVID-19. Sample material is recorded as cDNA or gDNA derived from T cells, B-cell-depleted T cells, or PBMCs.

Repertoires were generated with immunoSEQ multiplex PCR, while TCRdb's copy carries only in-frame clones and drops some. The sample yields 200,000 to 250,000 clones, approximately 83% seen once. The V gene's germline CDR1 is SGHRS and CDR2 YFSETQ. This CDR3 has 14 residues. V shed 1 base and J shed 2 bases, with 9 bases lying between them. Enrolled through a virtual design, the participants were between 18 and 89 years of age and came from approximately 25 US areas. Recovered status applied to Cohort 3 donors who had two consecutive negative PCRs. It also applied to those with clearance or with symptom resolution.

Source material: PBMCs or T cells enriched from blood (not recorded which). The rearrangement uses TRBV5-1 and TRBJ2-5, with D maybe TRBD2 (5 bases). The clonotype comes from a woman aged 60-70 years who had recovered from COVID-19. The CDR3 DNA is TGCGCCAGCAGCTTGTACGGGGTACAAGAGACCCAGTACTTC. Translating it yields CASSLYGVQETQYF. Supplemented by reference TRBV5-1 and TRBJ2-5, the full variable domain reads KAGVTQTPRYLIKTRGQQVTLSCSPISGHRSVSWYQQTPGQGLQFLFEYFSETQRNKGNFPGRFSGRQFSNSRSEMNVSTLELGDSALYLCASSLYGVQETQYFGPGTRLLVL.